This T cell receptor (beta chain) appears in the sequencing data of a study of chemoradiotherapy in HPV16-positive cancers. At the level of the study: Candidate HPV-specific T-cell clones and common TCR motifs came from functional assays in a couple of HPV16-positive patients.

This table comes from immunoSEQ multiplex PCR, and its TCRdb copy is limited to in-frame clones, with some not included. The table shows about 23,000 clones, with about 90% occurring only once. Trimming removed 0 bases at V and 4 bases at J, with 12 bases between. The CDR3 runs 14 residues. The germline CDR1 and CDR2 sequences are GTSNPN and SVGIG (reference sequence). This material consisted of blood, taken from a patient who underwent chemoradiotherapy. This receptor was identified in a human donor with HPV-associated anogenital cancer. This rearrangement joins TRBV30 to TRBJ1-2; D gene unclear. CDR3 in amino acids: CAWSVSGGSYGYTF. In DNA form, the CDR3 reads TGTGCCTGGAGTGTCTCCGGAGGGAGCTATGGCTACACCTTC. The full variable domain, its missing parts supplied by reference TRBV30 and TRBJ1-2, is SQTIHQWPATLVQPVGSPLSLECTVEGTSNPNLYWYRQAAGRGLQLLFYSVGIGQISSEVPQNLSASRPQDRQFILSSKKLLLSDSGFYLCAWSVSGGSYGYTFGSGTRLTVV.